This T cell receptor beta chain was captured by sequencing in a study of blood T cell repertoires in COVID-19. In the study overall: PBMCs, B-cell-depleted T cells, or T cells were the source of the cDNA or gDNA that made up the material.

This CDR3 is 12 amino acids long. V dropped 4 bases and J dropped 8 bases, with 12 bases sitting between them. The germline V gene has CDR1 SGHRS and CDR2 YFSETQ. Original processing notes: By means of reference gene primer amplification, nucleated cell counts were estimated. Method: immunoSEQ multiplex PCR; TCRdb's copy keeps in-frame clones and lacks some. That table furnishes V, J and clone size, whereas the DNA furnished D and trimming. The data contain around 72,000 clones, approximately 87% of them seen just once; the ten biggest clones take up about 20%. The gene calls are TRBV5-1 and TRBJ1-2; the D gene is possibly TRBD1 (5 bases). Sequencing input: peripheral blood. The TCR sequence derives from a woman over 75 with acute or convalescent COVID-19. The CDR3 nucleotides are TGCGCCAGCAGCCCGACCCAGGGAGGCTACACCTTC. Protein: CASSPTQGGYTF.